The 19 T cell receptor beta chains listed next were all sequenced from one sample in a study of cytomegalovirus exposure and HLA in healthy donors. The PCR used 60 Vbeta and 13 Jbeta primers. TCRdb keeps only in-frame clones here, not all; method: immunoSEQ multiplex PCR. The profile covers about 190,000 clones, with around 79% appearing a single time and more than 1.5% taken by the ten largest. Sequences were obtained from PBMCs. The receptors here all came from a woman in her fifties or sixties in good health and CMV-seronegative.

V is TRBV6-1 and J is TRBJ1-3; D possibly corresponds to TRBD1 (5 bases). The CDR3 length is 13 residues. Germline V gives CDR1 MNHNS, CDR2 SASEGT. Trimming removed 4 bases at V and 10 bases at J, with 14 bases between. The CDR3 DNA reads as TGTGCCAGCAGTGTTGGGCAAAAGGGGACCATATATTTT. Its translation is CASSVGQKGTIYF.

J is TRBJ2-2 and V is TRBV6-5, with D uncertain. V was pared by 5 bases and J by 7 bases, with 5 bases between. The CDR3 runs 11 residues. In germline, CDR1 is MNHEY, CDR2 SVGAGI. CDR3 sequence reads: CASSLYGELFF. The CDR3 coding sequence is TGTGCCAGCAGTCTCTACGGGGAGCTGTTTTTT.

The chain employs TRBV7-9 and TRBJ2-3; 9 positions agree with TRBD2. The CDR3 has 15 amino acids. CDR1 is SEHNR and CDR2 is FQNEAQ in the germline V gene (reference sequence). With 5 bases clipped from V and 6 bases from J, the junction kept 9 bases outside the gene matches. The CDR3 DNA reads TGTGCCAGCAGCGGAACGGGACTAGCCCCTGATACGCAGTATTTT. As protein: CASSGTGLAPDTQYF.

The J gene is TRBJ1-4, the V gene TRBV28; a possible D gene is TRBD1 (6 bases). The CDR3 sequence is 16 residues long. Between the trimmed V and J ends, which lost 2 bases and 4 bases, there was a span of 14 bases. CDR1 is MDHEN, CDR2 SYDVKM, per germline. Written as DNA, the CDR3 is TGTGCCAGCAGTTTACACCGACAGGTCCATAATGAAAAACTGTTTTTT. This translates into CASSLHRQVHNEKLFF.

The chain joins TRBV6-1 to TRBJ1-6, with D possibly matching TRBD1 (5 bases). Trimming shortened V by 7 bases and J by 8 bases, and 12 bases separated the two germline ends. Germline V gives CDR1 MNHNS, CDR2 SASEGT. CDR3 size: 13 residues. CDR3 sequence (DNA): TGTGCCAGCATCCTCATGGGGCATTCACCCCTCCACTTT. This gives the protein CASILMGHSPLHF.

CDR3 loop: CASSQDWGDTGELFF. The CDR3 region has the DNA TGCGCCAGCAGCCAAGATTGGGGGGACACCGGGGAGCTGTTTTTT. The chain couples TRBV4-3 to TRBJ2-2; D is possibly TRBD2 (6 bases). V lost 0 bases and J 3 bases, leaving 8 bases between the germline ends. Germline loops: CDR1 LGHNA, CDR2 YSLEER. CDR3 length equals 15 residues.

The CDR3, as DNA: TGTGCCAGCAGCTTGGTTCGCCTAGCGGGGTACAATGAGCAGTTCTTC. It encodes CASSLVRLAGYNEQFF. The chain has TRBV5-8 and TRBJ2-1; 9 bases are a match to TRBD2. The CDR3 consists of 16 residues. J gave up 4 bases and V 0 bases, and 5 bases lay outside the gene matches. Per germline, CDR1 SGHTS and CDR2 YDEGEE.

The chain carries TRBV29-1 and TRBJ2-3; TRBD2 agrees at 7 bases. Germline V CDR1 and CDR2: SQVTM, ANQGSEA. The CDR3 totals 14 residues. The V gene end was trimmed by 2 bases and the J gene end by 0 bases; junction bases not matched to a gene: 2. CDR3 amino acids: CSVELAVSTDTQYF. The DNA of the CDR3 is TGCAGCGTTGAACTAGCGGTGAGCACAGATACGCAGTATTTT.

The rearrangement joins TRBV7-3 to TRBJ2-2; 8 bases line up with TRBD2. The CDR3 totals 17 residues. The trim removed 2 bases at V and 3 bases at J, leaving 8 bases unmatched. CDR1 and CDR2 (germline): SGHTA, FQGTGA. CDR3: CASSLYSAGGDTGELFF. The CDR3 bases are TGTGCCAGCAGCTTATATTCGGCGGGGGGAGACACCGGGGAGCTGTTTTTT. Filled out from reference TRBV7-3 and TRBJ2-2, the complete variable domain reads GAGVSQTPSNKVTEKGKYVELRCDPISGHTALYWYRQSLGQGPEFLIYFQGTGAADDSGLPNDRFFAVRPEGSVSTLKIQRTERGDSAVYLCASSLYSAGGDTGELFFGEGSRLTVL.

This chain uses TRBV6-6 with TRBJ2-3; 11 bases match TRBD1. Germline assignment: CDR1 MNHNY and CDR2 SVGAGI (reference sequence). V dropped 10 bases and J dropped 7; count of bases not matched to a gene: 10. CDR3 length: 14 residues. This chain's CDR3 is CATEGTGGWNTQYF. The CDR3 DNA is TGTGCCACCGAGGGGACAGGGGGTTGGAATACGCAGTATTTT.

The genes are TRBV9 and TRBJ2-2, with a weak D call TRBD1 (5 bases). The germline CDR1 and CDR2 sequences are SGDLS and YYNGEE. The CDR3 covers 15 residues. Trimming removed 4 bases at V and 1 base at J, with 11 bases between. The DNA for the CDR3 is TGTGCCAGCAGCCCCCGGACACTGAACACCGGGGAGCTGTTTTTT. This sequence encodes CASSPRTLNTGELFF.

This clone was seen more than once but under ten times. The gene calls are TRBV10-3 and TRBJ1-2; D is perhaps TRBD1 (5 bases). V shed 10 bases and J shed 1 base, with 10 bases lying between them. The CDR3 runs to 12 residues. In germline, CDR1 is ENHRY, CDR2 SYGVKD. In DNA form, the CDR3 reads TGTGCCACCCGGGGGGGTAACTATGGCTACACCTTC. Translating it yields CATRGGNYGYTF.

This clone showed up just a few times. The chain has TRBV29-1 and TRBJ1-1, with D maybe TRBD1 (5 bases). CDR1 is SQVTM and CDR2 is ANQGSEA in the germline V gene. Trimming pared 3 bases from V and 5 bases from J, leaving 19 bases between. CDR3 length: 15 amino acids. CDR3: CSVDEGARRSTEAFF. CDR3 sequence (DNA): TGCAGCGTTGATGAAGGGGCGCGGCGGTCGACTGAAGCTTTCTTT.

The J gene is TRBJ1-3, the V gene TRBV2; 7 bases match TRBD1. Trimming cost V 8 bases and J 3 bases; bases outside gene matches: 7. From germline, CDR1 is SNHLY and CDR2 FYNNEI. This CDR3 has 14 residues. This CDR3 is CASSSTGFGNTIYF. In DNA form, the CDR3 reads TGTGCCAGCTCGTCGACAGGGTTTGGAAACACCATATATTTT.

The J gene is TRBJ2-7, the V gene TRBV5-1, with TRBD1 matching over 9 bases. Germline assignment: CDR1 SGHRS and CDR2 YFSETQ. The CDR3 length is 14 residues. V lost 2 bases and J lost 6; bases outside the gene matches: 6. DNA for the CDR3: TGCGCCAGCAGCTTTGGGACAGGGAGGTTCGAGCAGTACTTC. Protein product: CASSFGTGRFEQYF.

The chain recombines TRBV19 with TRBJ1-1, with a tentative D call TRBD1 (5 bases). Germline V gene data show CDR1 as LNHDA and CDR2 as SQIVND (reference sequence). Trimming removed 7 bases from V and 1 base from J, with 16 bases in between. CDR3 size: 15 residues. CDR3 region: CASMRVGRGNTEAFF. CDR3 sequence (DNA): TGTGCCAGTATGAGGGTCGGGAGGGGGAACACTGAAGCTTTCTTT.

The rearrangement joins TRBV9 to TRBJ2-7, with D possibly TRBD2 on 5 matching bases. Trimming cost V 0 bases and J 1 base, with 11 bases left between them. The CDR3 is made up of 15 amino acids. Germline CDR1 and CDR2: SGDLS and YYNGEE. The CDR3 loop is CASSVEDSLSYEQYF. The CDR3 region has the DNA TGTGCCAGCAGCGTAGAGGACTCCCTTTCCTACGAGCAGTACTTC.

The chain employs TRBV5-1 and TRBJ2-7; 13 bases are shared with TRBD2. V lost 0 bases to trimming and J lost 3 bases; unmatched junction nucleotides: 6. Per germline, CDR1 SGHRS and CDR2 YFSETQ. CDR3 length: 17 amino acids. The CDR3 region is CASSLGGTSGAHYEQYF. The CDR3 DNA follows: TGCGCCAGCAGCTTGGGTGGGACTAGCGGGGCACACTACGAGCAGTACTTC.

This clone was seen more than once but under ten times. The CDR3 DNA sequence: TGTGCCATCAGTGAGGACAATACTAACTATGGCTACACCTTC. This encodes CAISEDNTNYGYTF. The rearrangement joins TRBV10-3 to TRBJ1-2; the D is unclear. The V and J ends lost 2 bases and 0 bases respectively, with 7 bases between them. CDR1 is ENHRY, CDR2 SYGVKD, per germline. The CDR3 is made up of 14 amino acids.